The present entry profiles one TCR beta chain with its context. This specimen comes from a study of blood T cell repertoires in COVID-19. The overall study: COVID-19 samples from acute and convalescent phases originated in the United States, Italy and Spain.

Generated by immunoSEQ multiplex PCR, the TCRdb table keeps only in-frame clones and is missing some. The table includes around 260,000 clones, 75% to 90% detected once. This TCR came from a woman in her seventies with COVID-19, enrolled during active disease. The material sequenced was peripheral blood.

CDR3 DNA sequence: TGTGCCAGCAGCCATCCGGGGGGCAGGGAGGGAGGCTACACCTTC. Its translation is CASSHPGGREGGYTF. The chain has TRBV3-1 (or the pseudogene TRBV3-2) and TRBJ1-2, with D perhaps TRBD1 (6 bases). This CDR3 is 15 amino acids long. Germline CDR1 LGHDT, CDR2 YNNKEL (reference sequence). The V end lost 3 bases, the J end lost 8 bases, and 19 bases lay between the germline ends.